This T cell receptor (beta chain) stems from a study of molecular identifiers for immune sequencing clone quantification. With listed TCR primers and previously described methods, bulk TCR libraries were prepared. TCRdb used MiXCR to reprocess the PCR reads, holding one entry per CDR3 protein. The sample includes about 500,000 distinct CDR3 sequences, approximately 25% seen only once; the top ten take under 0.8%. Trimming stripped 6 bases from V and 2 bases from J, with 12 bases between. Per germline, CDR1 MNHNS and CDR2 SASEGT. There are 14 residues in the CDR3. Libraries of naive CD8 T cells were made from roughly 18,000 to 920,000 sorted cells. They used 10%, 30% or 50% RNA. The authors sorted naive CD8 T cells as CD8+CD4-CCR7+CD45RA+. Study-wide points: Clones that exceeded 20 RNA copies held over 98% of effector molecules, yet under 1% in naive cells.

To note about this clonotype: Antigen unknown.

The chain has TRBV6-1 and TRBJ2-3, with D maybe TRBD1 (6 bases). Sequencing was performed on naive CD8+ T cells from blood, with Jurkat cell RNA spiked in. Noted subset: FACS-sorted CD8+CD4-CCR7+CD45RA+ naive T cells. This TCR was recovered from a human donor in good health. Some libraries in this study had Jurkat cell RNA spiked in. Here the CDR3 reads CASSRTDFTDTQYF. CDR3 in DNA: TGTGCCAGCAGCCGGACAGATTTCACAGATACGCAGTATTTT.